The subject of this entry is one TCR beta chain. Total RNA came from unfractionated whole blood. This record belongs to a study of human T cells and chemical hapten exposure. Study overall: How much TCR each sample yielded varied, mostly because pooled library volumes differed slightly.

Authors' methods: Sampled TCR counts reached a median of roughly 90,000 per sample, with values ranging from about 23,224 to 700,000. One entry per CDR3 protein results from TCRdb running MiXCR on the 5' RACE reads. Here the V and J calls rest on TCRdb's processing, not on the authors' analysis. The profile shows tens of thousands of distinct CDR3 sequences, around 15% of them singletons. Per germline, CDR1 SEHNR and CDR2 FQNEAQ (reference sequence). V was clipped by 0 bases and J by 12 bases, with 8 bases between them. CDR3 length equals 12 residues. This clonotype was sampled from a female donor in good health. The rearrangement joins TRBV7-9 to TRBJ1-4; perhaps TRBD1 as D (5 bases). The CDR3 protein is CASSLALTELFF. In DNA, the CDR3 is TGTGCCAGCAGCTTAGCGTTGACAGAACTGTTTTTT.